This T cell receptor beta chain was recovered during a study of T cell responses to AZD1222 COVID-19 vaccine. The protocol was immunoSEQ multiplex PCR, while the TCRdb copy is restricted to in-frame clones and leaves out a portion. Here the sample spans 75,000 to 95,000 clones, roughly 90% being singletons. The source is an adult who received the AZD1222 COVID-19 vaccine. The source was peripheral blood, collected 28 days after the second AZD1222 dose.

CDR3 coding DNA: TGTGCCAGCAGTTACTCGAGCTCTGGGGCCAACGTCCTGACTTTC. Translated: CASSYSSSGANVLTF. The V and J genes are TRBV6-5 and TRBJ2-6, with D uncertain. CDR1 MNHEY and CDR2 SVGAGI come from the germline V gene. This CDR3 has 15 residues. V was trimmed by 0 bases and J by 0 bases, leaving 3 bases between them.